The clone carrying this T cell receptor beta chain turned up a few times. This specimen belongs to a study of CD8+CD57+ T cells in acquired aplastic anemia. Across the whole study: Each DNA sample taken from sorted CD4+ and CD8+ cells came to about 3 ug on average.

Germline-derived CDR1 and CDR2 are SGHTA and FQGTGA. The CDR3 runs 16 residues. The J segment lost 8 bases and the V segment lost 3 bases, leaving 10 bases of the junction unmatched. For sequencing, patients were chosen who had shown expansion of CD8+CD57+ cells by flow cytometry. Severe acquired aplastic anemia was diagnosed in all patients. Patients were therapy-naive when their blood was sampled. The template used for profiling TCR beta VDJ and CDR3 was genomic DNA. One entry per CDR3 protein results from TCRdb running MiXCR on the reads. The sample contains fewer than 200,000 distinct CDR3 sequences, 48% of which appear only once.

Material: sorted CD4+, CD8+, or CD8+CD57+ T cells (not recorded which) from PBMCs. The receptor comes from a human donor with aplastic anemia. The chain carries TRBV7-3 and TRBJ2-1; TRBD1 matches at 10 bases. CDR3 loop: CASSLGTGANVDEQFF. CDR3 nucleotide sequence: TGTGCCAGCAGCTTGGGGACAGGGGCCAATGTCGATGAGCAGTTCTTC.